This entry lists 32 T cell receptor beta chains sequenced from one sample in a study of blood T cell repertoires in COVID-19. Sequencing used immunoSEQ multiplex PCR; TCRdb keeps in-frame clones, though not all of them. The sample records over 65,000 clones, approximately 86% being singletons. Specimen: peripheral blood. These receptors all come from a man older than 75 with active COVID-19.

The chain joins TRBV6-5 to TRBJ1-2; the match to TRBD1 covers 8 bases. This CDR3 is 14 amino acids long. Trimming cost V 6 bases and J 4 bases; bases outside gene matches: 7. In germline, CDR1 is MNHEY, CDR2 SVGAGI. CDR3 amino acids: CASSRTRGLYGYTF. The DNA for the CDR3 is TGTGCCAGCAGCCGCACCAGGGGGCTCTATGGCTACACCTTC.

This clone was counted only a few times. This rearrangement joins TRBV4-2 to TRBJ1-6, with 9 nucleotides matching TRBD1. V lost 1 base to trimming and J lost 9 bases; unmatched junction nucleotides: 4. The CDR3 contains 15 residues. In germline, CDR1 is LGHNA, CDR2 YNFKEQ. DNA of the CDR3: TGTGCCAGCAGCCAAGCGGGACAGGGTAGTTCACCCCTCCACTTT. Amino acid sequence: CASSQAGQGSSPLHF.

The CDR3 DNA is TGTGCCAGCAGCGTTGCAGGGTTCAGCTCCTATAATTCACCCCTCCACTTT. It yields the protein CASSVAGFSSYNSPLHF. The chain joins TRBV7-2 to TRBJ1-6; perhaps TRBD1 as D (5 bases). Germline V CDR1 and CDR2: SGHTA, FQGNSA. The CDR3 is 17 amino acids. Deletions cut 5 bases from V and 0 bases from J, with 14 bases between.

CDR3 DNA sequence: TGTGCCAGCAGCCAAGATGGACAGGGGGCTTACACTGAAGCTTTCTTT. Protein product: CASSQDGQGAYTEAFF. The genes are TRBV14 and TRBJ1-1, with 11 bases identical to TRBD1. Germline V lookup: CDR1 SGHDN, CDR2 FVKESK. The V segment lost 0 bases and the J segment 3 bases; nucleotides outside the gene matches: 3. The CDR3 is made up of 16 amino acids.

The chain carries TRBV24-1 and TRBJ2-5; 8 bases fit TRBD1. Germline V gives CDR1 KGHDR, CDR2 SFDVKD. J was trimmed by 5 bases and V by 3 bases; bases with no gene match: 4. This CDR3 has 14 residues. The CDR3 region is CATSDLRTGETQYF. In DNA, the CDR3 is TGTGCCACCAGTGATCTCAGGACAGGGGAGACCCAGTACTTC.

The CDR3 sequence: CASSIGQGANYGYTF. The CDR3 DNA sequence: TGTGCCAGTAGTATCGGGCAGGGGGCTAACTATGGCTACACCTTC. This chain links TRBV19 with TRBJ1-2, with TRBD1 matching over 7 bases. Germline V gene lookup returns CDR1 LNHDA and CDR2 SQIVND (reference sequence). With 3 bases clipped from V and 0 bases from J, the junction kept 4 bases outside the gene matches. This CDR3 has 15 residues.

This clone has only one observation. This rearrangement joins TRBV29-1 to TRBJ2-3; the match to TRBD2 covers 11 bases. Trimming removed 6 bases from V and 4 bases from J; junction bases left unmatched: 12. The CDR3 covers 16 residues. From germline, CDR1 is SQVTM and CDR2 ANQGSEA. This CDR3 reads CSVAKTSGSGSDTQYF. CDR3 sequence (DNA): TGCAGCGTCGCAAAAACTAGCGGGAGTGGCTCAGATACGCAGTATTTT.

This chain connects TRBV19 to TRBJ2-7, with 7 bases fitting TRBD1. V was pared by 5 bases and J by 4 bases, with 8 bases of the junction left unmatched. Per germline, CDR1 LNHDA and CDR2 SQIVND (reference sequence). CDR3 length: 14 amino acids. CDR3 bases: TGTGCCAGTAGTGCGGACAGGACAGATTACGAGCAGTACTTC. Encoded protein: CASSADRTDYEQYF.

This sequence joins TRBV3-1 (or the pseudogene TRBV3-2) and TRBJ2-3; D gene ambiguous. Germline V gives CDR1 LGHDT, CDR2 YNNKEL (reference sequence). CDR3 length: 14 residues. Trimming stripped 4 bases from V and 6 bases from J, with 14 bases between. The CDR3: CASSLLRGFDTQYF. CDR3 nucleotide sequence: TGTGCCAGCAGCCTCCTCCGTGGCTTTGATACGCAGTATTTT.

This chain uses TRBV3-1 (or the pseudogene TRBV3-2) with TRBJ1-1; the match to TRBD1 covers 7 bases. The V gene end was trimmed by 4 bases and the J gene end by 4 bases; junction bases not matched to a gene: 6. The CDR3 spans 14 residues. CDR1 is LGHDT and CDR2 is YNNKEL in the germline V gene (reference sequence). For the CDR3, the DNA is TGTGCCAGCAGCCGAAACGACAGGGCCACTGAAGCTTTCTTT. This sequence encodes CASSRNDRATEAFF.

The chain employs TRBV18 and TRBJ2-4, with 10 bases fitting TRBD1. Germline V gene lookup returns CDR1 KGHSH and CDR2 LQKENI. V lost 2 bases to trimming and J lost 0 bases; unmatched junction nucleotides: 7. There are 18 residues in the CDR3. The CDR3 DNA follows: TGTGCCAGCTCACCATCGACAGGGGGCAGACAAGCCAAAAACATTCAGTACTTC. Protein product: CASSPSTGGRQAKNIQYF.

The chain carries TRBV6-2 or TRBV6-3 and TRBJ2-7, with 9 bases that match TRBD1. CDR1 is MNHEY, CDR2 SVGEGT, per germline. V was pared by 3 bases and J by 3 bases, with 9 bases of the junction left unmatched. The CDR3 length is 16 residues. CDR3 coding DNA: TGTGCCAGCAGTTATTCTCCGGGACAGGGCTTCTACGAGCAGTACTTC. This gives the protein CASSYSPGQGFYEQYF.

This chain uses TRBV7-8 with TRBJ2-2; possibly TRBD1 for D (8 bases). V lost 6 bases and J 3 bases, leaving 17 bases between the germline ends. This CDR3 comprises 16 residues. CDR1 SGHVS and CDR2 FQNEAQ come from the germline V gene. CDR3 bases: TGTGCCAGCAGACAGAGACAGGGGAGGGACACCGGGGAGCTGTTTTTT. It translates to CASRQRQGRDTGELFF.

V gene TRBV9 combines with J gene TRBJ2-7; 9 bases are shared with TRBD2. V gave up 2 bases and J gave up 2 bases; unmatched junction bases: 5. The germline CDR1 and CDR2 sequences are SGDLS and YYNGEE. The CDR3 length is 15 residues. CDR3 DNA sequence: TGTGCCAGCAGCGTTAGCGGGAGTGCGACCTACGAGCAGTACTTC. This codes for CASSVSGSATYEQYF.

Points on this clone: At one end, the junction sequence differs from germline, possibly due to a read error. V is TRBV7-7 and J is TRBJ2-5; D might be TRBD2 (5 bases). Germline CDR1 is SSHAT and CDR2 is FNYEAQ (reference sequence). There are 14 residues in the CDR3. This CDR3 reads CASSLGAEQETQYF. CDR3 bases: TGTGCTAGCAGCTTAGGAGCGGAACAAGAGACCCAGTACTTC.

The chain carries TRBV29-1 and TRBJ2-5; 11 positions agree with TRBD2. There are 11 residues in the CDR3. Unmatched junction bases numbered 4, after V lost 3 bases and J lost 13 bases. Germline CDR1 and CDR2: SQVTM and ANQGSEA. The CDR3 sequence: CSVDSGRVLYF. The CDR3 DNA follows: TGCAGCGTTGATAGCGGGAGGGTGTTGTACTTC.

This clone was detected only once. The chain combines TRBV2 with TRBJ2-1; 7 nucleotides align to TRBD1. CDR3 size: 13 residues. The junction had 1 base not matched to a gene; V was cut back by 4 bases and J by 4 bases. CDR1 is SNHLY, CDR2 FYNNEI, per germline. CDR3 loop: CASSGDRYNEQFF. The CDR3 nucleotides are TGTGCCAGCAGTGGGGACAGATACAATGAGCAGTTCTTC.

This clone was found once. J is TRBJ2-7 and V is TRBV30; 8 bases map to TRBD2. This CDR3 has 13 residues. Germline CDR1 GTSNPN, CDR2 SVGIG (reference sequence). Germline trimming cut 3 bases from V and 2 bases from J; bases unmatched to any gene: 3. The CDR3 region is CAWRIAGTYEQYF. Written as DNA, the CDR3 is TGTGCCTGGAGGATAGCGGGGACCTACGAGCAGTACTTC.

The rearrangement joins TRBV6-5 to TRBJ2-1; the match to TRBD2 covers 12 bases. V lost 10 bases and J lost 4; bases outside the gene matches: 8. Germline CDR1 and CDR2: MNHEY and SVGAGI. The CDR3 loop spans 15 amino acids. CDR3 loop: CAIRHTSGGYNEQFF. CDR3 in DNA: TGTGCCATCAGACACACTAGCGGGGGGTACAATGAGCAGTTCTTC.

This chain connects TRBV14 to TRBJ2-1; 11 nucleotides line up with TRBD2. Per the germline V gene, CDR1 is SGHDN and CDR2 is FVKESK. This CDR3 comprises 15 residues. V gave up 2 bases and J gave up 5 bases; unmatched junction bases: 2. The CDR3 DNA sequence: TGTGCCAGCAGCCAACCACTAGCGGGGGACAATGAGCAGTTCTTC. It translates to CASSQPLAGDNEQFF.

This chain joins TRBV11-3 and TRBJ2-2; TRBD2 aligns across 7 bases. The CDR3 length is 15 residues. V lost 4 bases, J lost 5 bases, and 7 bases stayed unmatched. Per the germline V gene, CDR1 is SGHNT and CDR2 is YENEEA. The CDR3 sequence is CASSSIAGRTGELFF. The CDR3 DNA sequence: TGTGCCAGCAGCTCAATAGCGGGTAGAACCGGGGAGCTGTTTTTT.

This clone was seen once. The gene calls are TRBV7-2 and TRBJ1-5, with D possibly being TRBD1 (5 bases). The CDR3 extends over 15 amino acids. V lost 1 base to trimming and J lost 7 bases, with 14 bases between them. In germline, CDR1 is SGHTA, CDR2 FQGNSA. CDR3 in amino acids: CASSLGTGAGQPQHF. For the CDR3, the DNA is TGTGCCAGCAGCTTAGGTACTGGGGCCGGGCAGCCCCAGCATTTT. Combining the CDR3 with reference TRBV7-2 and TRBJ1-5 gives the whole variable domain GAGVSQSPSNKVTEKGKDVELRCDPISGHTALYWYRQSLGQGLEFLIYFQGNSAPDKSGLPSDRFSAERTGGSVSTLTIQRTQQEDSAVYLCASSLGTGAGQPQHFGDGTRLSIL.

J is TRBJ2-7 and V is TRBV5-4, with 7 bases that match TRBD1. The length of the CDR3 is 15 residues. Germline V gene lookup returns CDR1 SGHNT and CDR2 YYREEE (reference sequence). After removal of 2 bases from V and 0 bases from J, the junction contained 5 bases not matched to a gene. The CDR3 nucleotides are TGTGCCAGCAGCTTAATCGACAGGGTCTCCTACGAGCAGTACTTC. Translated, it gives CASSLIDRVSYEQYF.

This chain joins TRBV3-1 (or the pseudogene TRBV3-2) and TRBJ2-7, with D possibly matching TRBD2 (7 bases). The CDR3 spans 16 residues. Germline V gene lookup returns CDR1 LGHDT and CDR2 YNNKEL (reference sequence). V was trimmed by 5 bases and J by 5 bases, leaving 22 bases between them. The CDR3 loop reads CASSTGQPSGIDEQYF. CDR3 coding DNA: TGTGCCAGCAGCACAGGACAGCCCAGCGGGATTGACGAGCAGTACTTC.

CDR3 in amino acids: CAWGPGLGDTQYF. As DNA, the CDR3 is TGTGCCTGGGGCCCCGGACTCGGAGATACGCAGTATTTT. The V gene is TRBV30, the J gene TRBJ2-3; D is perhaps TRBD2 (5 bases). Germline CDR1 and CDR2: GTSNPN and SVGIG (reference sequence). V shed 5 bases and J shed 5 bases, with 14 bases lying between them. The CDR3 is 13 amino acids.

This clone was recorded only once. CDR3 region: CATSETSATNEKLFF. CDR3 nucleotides: TGTGCCACCAGTGAAACCTCGGCAACTAATGAAAAACTGTTTTTT. The gene calls are TRBV24-1 and TRBJ1-4; no definite D call. Trimming removed 4 bases at V and 0 bases at J, with 8 bases between. This CDR3 is built from 15 residues. Looked up from germline, CDR1 is KGHDR and CDR2 is SFDVKD.

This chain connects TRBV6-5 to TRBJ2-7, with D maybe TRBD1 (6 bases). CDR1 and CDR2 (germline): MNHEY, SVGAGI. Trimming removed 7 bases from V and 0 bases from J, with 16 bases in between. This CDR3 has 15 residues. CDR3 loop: CASKDQGHGSYEQYF. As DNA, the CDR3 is TGTGCCAGCAAAGATCAGGGACACGGCTCCTACGAGCAGTACTTC.

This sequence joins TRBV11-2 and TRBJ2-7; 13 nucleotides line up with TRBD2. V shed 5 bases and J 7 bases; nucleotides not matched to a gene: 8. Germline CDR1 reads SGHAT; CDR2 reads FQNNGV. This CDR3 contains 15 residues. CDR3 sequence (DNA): TGTGCCAGCAGCATACCGGGACTAGCGGGGTGGGAGCAGTACTTC. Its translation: CASSIPGLAGWEQYF.

CDR3 DNA sequence: TGTGCCAGCTCTGAAGGTCGGGTCAATGAGCAGTTCTTC. Its protein product is CASSEGRVNEQFF. The chain carries TRBV18 and TRBJ2-1; D remains unclear. The germline V gene has CDR1 KGHSH and CDR2 LQKENI. CDR3 length: 13 amino acids. V was pared by 6 bases and J by 6 bases, with 12 bases between.

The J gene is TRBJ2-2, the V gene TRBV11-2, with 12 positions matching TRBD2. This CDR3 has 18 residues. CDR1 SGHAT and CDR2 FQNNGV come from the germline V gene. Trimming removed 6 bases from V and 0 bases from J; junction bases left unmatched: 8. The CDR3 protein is CASSSRGLAGPNTGELFF. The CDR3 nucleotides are TGTGCCAGCAGTTCCAGAGGACTAGCGGGACCGAACACCGGGGAGCTGTTTTTT.

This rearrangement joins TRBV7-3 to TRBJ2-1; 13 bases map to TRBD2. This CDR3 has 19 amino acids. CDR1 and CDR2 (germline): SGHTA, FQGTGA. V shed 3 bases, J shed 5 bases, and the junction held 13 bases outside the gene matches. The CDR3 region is CASSLGPLLAGGPHNEQFF. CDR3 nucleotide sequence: TGTGCCAGCAGCTTGGGCCCCCTACTAGCGGGAGGGCCACACAATGAGCAGTTCTTC.

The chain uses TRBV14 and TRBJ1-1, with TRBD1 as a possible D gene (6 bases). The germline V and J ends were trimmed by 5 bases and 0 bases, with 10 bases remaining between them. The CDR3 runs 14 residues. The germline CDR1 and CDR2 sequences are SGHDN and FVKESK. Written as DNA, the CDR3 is TGTGCCAGCAGCTGGGGGCAGATGAACACTGAAGCTTTCTTT. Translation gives CASSWGQMNTEAFF.